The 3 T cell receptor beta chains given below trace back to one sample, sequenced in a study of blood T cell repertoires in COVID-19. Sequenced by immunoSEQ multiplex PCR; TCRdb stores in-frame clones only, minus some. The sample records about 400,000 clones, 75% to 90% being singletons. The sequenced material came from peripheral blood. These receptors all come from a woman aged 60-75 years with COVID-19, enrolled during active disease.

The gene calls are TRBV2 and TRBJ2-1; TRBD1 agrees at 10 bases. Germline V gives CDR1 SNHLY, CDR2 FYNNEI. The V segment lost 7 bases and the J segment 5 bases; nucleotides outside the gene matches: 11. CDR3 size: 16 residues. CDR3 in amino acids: CASMYDRDRGDNEQFF. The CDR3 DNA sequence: TGTGCCAGCATGTACGACCGGGACAGGGGTGACAATGAGCAGTTCTTC.

In DNA form, the CDR3 reads TGCGCCAGCAGCTCCGAAGGACTCTACACCGGGGAGCTGTTTTTT. This gives the protein CASSSEGLYTGELFF. The chain is built from TRBV5-1 and TRBJ2-2; D might be TRBD2 (5 bases). V was clipped by 3 bases and J by 3 bases, with 12 bases between them. Germline values: CDR1 SGHRS, CDR2 YFSETQ. CDR3 length equals 15 residues.

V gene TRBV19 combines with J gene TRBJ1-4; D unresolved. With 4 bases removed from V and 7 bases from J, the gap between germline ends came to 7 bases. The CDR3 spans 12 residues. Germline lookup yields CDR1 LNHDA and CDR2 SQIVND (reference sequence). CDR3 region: CASSTSGEKLFF. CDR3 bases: TGTGCCAGTAGTACGAGTGGTGAAAAACTGTTTTTT. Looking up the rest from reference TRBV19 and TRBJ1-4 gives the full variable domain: DGGITQSPKYLFRKEGQNVTLSCEQNLNHDAMYWYRQDPGQGLRLIYYSQIVNDFQKGDIAEGYSVSREKKESFPLTVTSAQKNPTAFYLCASSTSGEKLFFGSGTQLSVL.